Listed below are T cell receptor beta chains from one sample, sequenced in a study of blood T cell repertoires in COVID-19. Sequencing was performed with immunoSEQ multiplex PCR; in TCRdb, only in-frame clones are kept and a portion is missing. Seen here are under 200,000 clones, approximately 80% observed once, and the top ten hold roughly 13%. The sample was peripheral blood. The receptors stem from a man aged 65 to 85 who had recovered from COVID-19. The CDR3 runs from the conserved cysteine through the conserved F or W. The D gene is left open where the match is weak. Some rows mark clone size as missing; the rest say once, few, many or name a class of expanded clone.

>TRBD2|.|TRBJ2-5|TRBV11-3
TGTGCCAGCAGCCTTGGACTAGCGGGAGACCTCGGGACCCAGTACTTC
CASSLGLAGDLGTQYF
>TRBD2|.|TRBJ2-7|TRBV7-8
TGTGCCAGCACGCGGCGGGAGGGCCGCGAGCAGTACTTC
CASTRREGREQYF
>.|.|TRBJ1-1|TRBV6-5
TGTGCCAGCAGTCCTCTGTTTCGGACTGAAGCTTTCTTT
CASSPLFRTEAFF
>.|few|TRBJ1-6|TRBV5-1
TGCGCCAGCAGCCCCCTCCCCCGCCAGGCGCATAATTCACCCCTCCACTTT
CASSPLPRQAHNSPLHF
>TRBD1|.|TRBJ1-4|TRBV6-5
TGTGCCAGCAGAACTACCGGGACAGGGGGTGAAAAACTGTTTTTT
CASRTTGTGGEKLFF
>.|.|TRBJ1-2|TRBV6-5
TGTGCCAGCAGTTACGGATCGCAGGGCGATAACTATGGCTACACCTTC
CASSYGSQGDNYGYTF
>.|.|TRBJ1-5|TRBV2
TGTGCCAGCAGTGAAGGACAGCGCAATCAGCCCCAGCATTTT
CASSEGQRNQPQHF
>.|.|TRBJ2-3|TRBV25-1
TGTGCCAGCAAAGGGGTCGGCACAGATACGCAGTATTTT
CASKGVGTDTQYF
>TRBD1|.|TRBJ1-5|TRBV19
TGTGCCAGTAGTAGGACAGGGAACCCTTATAGCAATCAGCCCCAGCATTTT
CASSRTGNPYSNQPQHF
>.|.|TRBJ1-4|TRBV2
TGTGCCACCGCGGGGGAGATTAATGAAAAACTGTTTTTT
CATAGEINEKLFF
>TRBD2|.|TRBJ2-1|TRBV28
TGTGCCAGCAGCGAGGCGGGAGGTAGTAGCAATGAGCAGTTCTTC
CASSEAGGSSNEQFF
>TRBD2|.|TRBJ2-7|TRBV11-3
TGTGCCAGCAGCTCGCTCTGCATTAGCGGGAGATCTTCCTGGGGATCCGAGCAGTACTTC
CASSSLCISGRSSWGSEQYF
>.|.|TRBJ2-3|TRBV6-5
TGTGCCAGCAGTAGCCTTGGGGCTGGCACAGATACGCAGTATTTT
CASSSLGAGTDTQYF
>.|few|TRBJ1-5|TRBV24-1
TGTGCCACCAGTGAAGCCACAGAGTATAGCAATCAGCCCCAGCATTTT
CATSEATEYSNQPQHF
>.|.|TRBJ2-5|TRBV3-1/TRBV3-2
TGTGCCAGCAGCCAAAGGGGGGGGGAGACCCAGTACTTC
CASSQRGGETQYF
>TRBD2|few|TRBJ2-5|TRBV7-9
TGTGCCAGCAGCCCCTCCCCAGGACTAGGCCCAGAGACCCAGTACTTC
CASSPSPGLGPETQYF
>TRBD1|.|TRBJ2-1|TRBV19
TGTGCCAGTAGTATTCAGGGGGCTTTGATCGATGAGCAGTTCTTC
CASSIQGALIDEQFF